The next 20 T cell receptor beta chains were all read from a single sample in a study of shared clonotypes between healthy human individuals. Measured with immunoSEQ multiplex PCR; TCRdb has only the in-frame clones, and not every one. The sample carries some 1,600,000 clones, 95% to 99% recorded once. Sequences were obtained from naive CD4+ T cells sorted from blood. Subset of the sample: CD45RA+ positively selected. The receptors shown here come from a man aged 25 to 40 in good health.

The chain employs TRBV5-1 and TRBJ1-1; D possibly corresponds to TRBD1 (6 bases). The CDR3 has 15 amino acids. The ends were cut back, 1 base at V and 3 bases at J, with 13 bases in the middle. The germline CDR1 and CDR2 sequences are SGHRS and YFSETQ. As DNA, the CDR3 is TGCGCCAGCAGCTTGAGGACAGTTATCGACACTGAAGCTTTCTTT. It encodes CASSLRTVIDTEAFF.

V usage is TRBV7-9 and J usage is TRBJ1-2; 9 bases match TRBD1. The length of the CDR3 is 13 residues. With V trimmed by 2 bases and J by 8 bases, 3 bases remained unmatched. Germline CDR1 SEHNR, CDR2 FQNEAQ (reference sequence). CDR3 bases: TGTGCCAGCAGCTTAAGACAGGGGGACGGCTACACCTTC. Amino acid sequence: CASSLRQGDGYTF.

The chain employs TRBV6-5 and TRBJ2-1, with TRBD2 matching 10 bases. The CDR3 runs 14 residues. CDR1 is MNHEY, CDR2 SVGAGI, per germline. The CDR3 region has the DNA TGTGCAGCAGCGCGTCTAGCGGGAGTGGATGAGCAGTTCTTC. Protein product: CAAARLAGVDEQFF.

On this clone itself: Other DNA sequences from this sample encode an identical CDR3 as well. The V gene is TRBV18, the J gene TRBJ2-7; no firm D call. The CDR3 has 13 amino acids. CDR1 and CDR2 from the germline V gene are KGHSH and LQKENI. The V end lost 3 bases, the J end lost 4 bases, and 10 bases lay between the germline ends. CDR3 sequence (DNA): TGTGCCAGCTCACCTTCCAACCTTTACGAGCAGTACTTC. It translates to CASSPSNLYEQYF.

This chain links TRBV6-1 with TRBJ1-3; the D gene is possibly TRBD1 (6 bases). V lost 1 base, J lost 1 base, and 20 bases lay in between. Looked up from germline, CDR1 is MNHNS and CDR2 is SASEGT. CDR3 size: 19 residues. In DNA, the CDR3 is TGTGCCAGCAGTGAAGAGTCGTTATGGGCTGGGACATCTGGAAACACCATATATTTT. Translation gives CASSEESLWAGTSGNTIYF.

The chain combines TRBV11-2 with TRBJ2-1; TRBD2 is a possible D gene (5 bases). The CDR3 is 13 amino acids. Germline V gene lookup returns CDR1 SGHAT and CDR2 FQNNGV. The V gene lost 6 bases and the J gene lost 0 bases, with 6 bases spanning the gap. DNA of the CDR3: TGTGCCAGCAGTGGGAGCTCCTACAATGAGCAGTTCTTC. Translation gives CASSGSSYNEQFF.

The chain is built from TRBV9 and TRBJ2-5; 7 bases map to TRBD2. J was trimmed by 5 bases and V by 4 bases; bases with no gene match: 14. The CDR3 is made up of 16 amino acids. Germline values: CDR1 SGDLS, CDR2 YYNGEE. In DNA form, the CDR3 reads TGTGCCAGCAGCCTCAGAGGCGGGAGCGTCCCCGAGACCCAGTACTTC. This translates into CASSLRGGSVPETQYF.

In regard to this clone: This CDR3 is also generated by other DNA sequences in the sample. The J gene is TRBJ2-7, the V gene TRBV2; D gene unclear. The CDR3 loop spans 12 amino acids. In germline, CDR1 is SNHLY, CDR2 FYNNEI. V was trimmed by 5 bases and J by 0 bases, leaving 5 bases between them. For the CDR3, the DNA is TGTGCCAGCAGTAGGGACTCCTACGAGCAGTACTTC. Protein sequence: CASSRDSYEQYF.

This clone was seen once. The J gene is TRBJ1-1, the V gene TRBV9; D unresolved. The CDR3 has 13 residues. CDR1 and CDR2 from the germline V gene are SGDLS and YYNGEE. The V gene lost 0 bases and the J gene lost 7 bases, with 10 bases spanning the gap. The CDR3 sequence: CASSVGGSGEAFF. CDR3 DNA sequence: TGTGCCAGCAGCGTAGGAGGGTCCGGTGAAGCTTTCTTT. Full variable domain (rest looked up from reference TRBV9 and TRBJ1-1): DSGVTQTPKHLITATGQRVTLRCSPRSGDLSVYWYQQSLDQGLQFLIQYYNGEERAKGNILERFSAQQFPDLHSELNLSSLELGDSALYFCASSVGGSGEAFFGQGTRLTVV.

This chain joins TRBV7-8 and TRBJ2-1, with 10 nucleotides matching TRBD1. V dropped 2 bases and J dropped 12; count of bases not matched to a gene: 19. This CDR3 has 18 amino acids. CDR1 and CDR2 (germline): SGHVS, FQNEAQ. The CDR3 here is CASSLPTRTGTGVFGQFF. In nucleotides, the CDR3 is TGTGCCAGCAGCTTACCCACACGGACCGGGACAGGGGTATTCGGGCAGTTCTTC.

In DNA, the CDR3 is TGTGCCAGCACCGATAAAAAGAAGGGGGAGACCCAGCCCCAGCATTTT. As protein: CASTDKKKGETQPQHF. This chain uses TRBV9 with TRBJ1-5; a weak D match, TRBD1 (6 bases). The germline V gene encodes CDR1 SGDLS and CDR2 YYNGEE. The ends were cut back, 6 bases at V and 7 bases at J, with 23 bases in the middle. This CDR3 has 16 residues. The full variable domain, with the rest looked up from reference TRBV9 and TRBJ1-5, is DSGVTQTPKHLITATGQRVTLRCSPRSGDLSVYWYQQSLDQGLQFLIQYYNGEERAKGNILERFSAQQFPDLHSELNLSSLELGDSALYFCASTDKKKGETQPQHFGDGTRLSIL.

The genes are TRBV20-1 and TRBJ2-7, with 7 bases lining up with TRBD2. V dropped 5 bases and J dropped 9; count of bases not matched to a gene: 7. This CDR3 spans 11 amino acids. Germline loops: CDR1 DFQATT, CDR2 SNEGSKA (reference sequence). CDR3 sequence reads: CSAGQGGRQYF. The DNA of the CDR3 is TGCAGTGCTGGGCAGGGCGGGAGGCAGTACTTC.

The rearrangement joins TRBV6-1 to TRBJ2-7; D remains ambiguous. The CDR3 spans 16 residues. V shed 4 bases and J shed 0 bases, with 16 bases lying between them. CDR1 is MNHNS and CDR2 is SASEGT in the germline V gene. As DNA, the CDR3 is TGTGCCAGCAGTGTCCCCCCGCATTCGAGCTCCTACGAGCAGTACTTC. It codes for CASSVPPHSSSYEQYF.

This chain uses TRBV29-1 with TRBJ2-1; 13 nucleotides align to TRBD2. This CDR3 is 15 amino acids long. CDR1 and CDR2 (germline): SQVTM, ANQGSEA. The V gene end was trimmed by 4 bases and the J gene end by 9 bases; junction bases not matched to a gene: 9. CDR3 DNA: TGCAGCGTTGGGGGGACTAGCGGGAAATCGAGTGAGCAGTTCTTC. This encodes CSVGGTSGKSSEQFF.

The chain links TRBV6-1 to TRBJ2-3; 14 bases are a match to TRBD2. Unmatched junction bases numbered 11, after V lost 4 bases and J lost 5 bases. CDR1 and CDR2 from the germline V gene are MNHNS and SASEGT. This CDR3 is built from 18 residues. The CDR3 DNA follows: TGTGCCAGCAGTGGCCATAGGGGACTAGCGGGAGTAGGAGATACGCAGTATTTT. Protein sequence: CASSGHRGLAGVGDTQYF.

The chain combines TRBV29-1 with TRBJ2-7; D is unclear. The ends were cut back, 4 bases at V and 7 bases at J, with 8 bases in the middle. The CDR3 consists of 10 residues. Germline V CDR1 and CDR2: SQVTM, ANQGSEA. CDR3 sequence reads: CSVVEREQYF. In nucleotides, the CDR3 is TGCAGCGTTGTAGAAAGGGAGCAGTACTTC.

This chain joins TRBV5-4 and TRBJ2-3; 13 bases fit TRBD2. Germline V CDR1 and CDR2: SGHNT, YYREEE (reference sequence). Trimming took 4 bases from V and 3 from J; bases not matched to a gene: 5. CDR3 length: 16 amino acids. In nucleotides, the CDR3 is TGTGCCAGCAGCGAAGGACTAGCGGGAGAAACAGATACGCAGTATTTT. Translated, it gives CASSEGLAGETDTQYF.

The rearrangement joins TRBV11-2 to TRBJ2-6; no firm D call. The CDR3 totals 18 residues. Trimming left V 1 base short and J 0 bases short, with 13 bases between. Germline V gene data show CDR1 as SGHAT and CDR2 as FQNNGV. In DNA, the CDR3 is TGTGCCAGCAGCTTAGCGGGCGGCGTGGACTCTGGGGCCAACGTCCTGACTTTC. Encoded protein: CASSLAGGVDSGANVLTF.

As to this clone: Other DNA sequences from this sample encode an identical CDR3 as well. The chain carries TRBV28 and TRBJ2-7, with D unclear. The germline CDR1 and CDR2 sequences are MDHEN and SYDVKM. V was cut by 2 bases and J by 4 bases, with 6 bases left in between. The CDR3 runs 12 residues. The CDR3 reads CASSLAFYEQYF. The CDR3 region has the DNA TGTGCCAGCAGTTTAGCTTTTTACGAGCAGTACTTC.

This chain joins TRBV18 and TRBJ2-7, with D perhaps TRBD1 or TRBD2 (5 bases each). CDR1 KGHSH and CDR2 LQKENI come from the germline V gene. The CDR3 length is 15 residues. V was trimmed by 3 bases and J by 7 bases, leaving 19 bases between them. CDR3 DNA sequence: TGTGCCAGCTCACCGATACCAGGGCTAGCTCTTGAGCAGTACTTC. It specifies CASSPIPGLALEQYF. Variable domain in full (rest from reference TRBV18 and TRBJ2-7): NAGVMQNPRHLVRRRGQEARLRCSPMKGHSHVYWYRQLPEEGLKFMVYLQKENIIDESGMPKERFSAEFPKEGPSILRIQQVVRGDSAAYFCASSPIPGLALEQYFGPGTRLTVT.